This T cell receptor beta chain came from a study of beta chain features in type 1 diabetes. Study details: Patients did not differ from healthy donors in age, gender or cell yield. Cells sorted and examined across all samples totaled approximately 100 million.

The CDR3 contains 11 residues. Trimming removed 7 bases at V and 4 bases at J, with 7 bases between. CDR1 and CDR2 (germline): MNHEY, SVGAGI. This clone appeared a single time. Its cognate antigen is unknown. The sample holds other DNA sequences that translate to the same CDR3. Study-wide results and limits: All four CD4+ subsets of Type 1 diabetes patients contained TCRB CDR3s that were moderately but significantly shorter.

Sequenced material consisted of expressed TCRB transcripts (all of the isolated RNA was reverse transcribed). The table came from immunoSEQ multiplex PCR; TCRdb's copy has only in-frame clones and leaves some out. The table lists roughly 350,000 clones, 8% to 10% of them singletons. This chain connects TRBV6-5 to TRBJ1-2; unclear D gene. This clonotype was sampled from a man younger than 40 with type 1 diabetes. Source material: central memory CD4+ T cells from blood. The CDR3 nucleotides are TGTGCCAGCACGGGCGCCTATGGCTACACCTTC. Amino acids: CASTGAYGYTF.